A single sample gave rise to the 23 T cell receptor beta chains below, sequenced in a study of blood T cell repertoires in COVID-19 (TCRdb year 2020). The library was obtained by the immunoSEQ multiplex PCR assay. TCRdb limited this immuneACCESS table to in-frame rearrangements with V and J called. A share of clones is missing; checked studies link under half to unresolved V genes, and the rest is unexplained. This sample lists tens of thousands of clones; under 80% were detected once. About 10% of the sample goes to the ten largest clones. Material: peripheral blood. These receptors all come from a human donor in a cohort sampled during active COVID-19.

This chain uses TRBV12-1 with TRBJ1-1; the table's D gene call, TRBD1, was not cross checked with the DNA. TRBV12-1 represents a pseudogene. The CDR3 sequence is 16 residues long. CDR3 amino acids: CASSPPRDSLNTEAFF. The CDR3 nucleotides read TGTGCCAGCAGCCCACCGCGGGACAGCCTGAACACTGAAGCTTTCTTT.

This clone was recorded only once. CDR3: CASSDTGGFNYGYTF. CDR3 nucleotides: TGTGCCAGCAGTGACACAGGGGGCTTTAACTATGGCTACACCTTC. The chain joins TRBV27 to TRBJ1-2; the match to TRBD1 covers 9 bases. The CDR3 runs to 15 residues. Germline V gives CDR1 MNHEY, CDR2 SMNVEV (reference sequence). V shed 5 bases and J 1 base; nucleotides not matched to a gene: 5.

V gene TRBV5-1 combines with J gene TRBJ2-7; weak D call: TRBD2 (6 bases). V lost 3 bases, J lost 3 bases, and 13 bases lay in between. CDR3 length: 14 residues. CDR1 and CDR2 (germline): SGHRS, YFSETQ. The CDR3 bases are TGCGCCAGCAGCTCGGGTCCGGAGGGCTACGAGCAGTACTTC. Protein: CASSSGPEGYEQYF.

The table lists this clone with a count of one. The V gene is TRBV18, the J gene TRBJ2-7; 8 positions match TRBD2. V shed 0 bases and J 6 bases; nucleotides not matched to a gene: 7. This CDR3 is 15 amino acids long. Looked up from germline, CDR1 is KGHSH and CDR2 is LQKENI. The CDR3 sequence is CASSPPFSGAGEQYF. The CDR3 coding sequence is TGTGCCAGCTCACCACCGTTTAGCGGGGCGGGCGAGCAGTACTTC. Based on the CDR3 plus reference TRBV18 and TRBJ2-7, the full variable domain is NAGVMQNPRHLVRRRGQEARLRCSPMKGHSHVYWYRQLPEEGLKFMVYLQKENIIDESGMPKERFSAEFPKEGPSILRIQQVVRGDSAAYFCASSPPFSGAGEQYFGPGTRLTVT.

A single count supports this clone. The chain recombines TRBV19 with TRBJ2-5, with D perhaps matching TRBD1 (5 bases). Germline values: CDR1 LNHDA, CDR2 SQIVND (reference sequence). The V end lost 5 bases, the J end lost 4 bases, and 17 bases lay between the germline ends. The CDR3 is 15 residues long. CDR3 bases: TGTGCCAGTAGTCGGATACCAGGGTGGGGAGAGACCCAGTACTTC. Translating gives CASSRIPGWGETQYF.

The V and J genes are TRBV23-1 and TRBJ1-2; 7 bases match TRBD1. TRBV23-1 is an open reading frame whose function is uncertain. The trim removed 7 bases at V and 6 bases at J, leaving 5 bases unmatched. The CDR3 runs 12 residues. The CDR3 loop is CASIAGTDGYTF. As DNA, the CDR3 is TGCGCCAGCATCGCCGGGACAGATGGCTACACCTTC.

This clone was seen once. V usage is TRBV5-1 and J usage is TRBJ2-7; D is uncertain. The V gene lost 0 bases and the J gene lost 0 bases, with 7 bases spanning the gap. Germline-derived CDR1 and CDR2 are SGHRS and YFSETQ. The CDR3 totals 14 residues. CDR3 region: CASSLELPSYEQYF. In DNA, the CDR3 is TGCGCCAGCAGCTTGGAGCTGCCCTCCTACGAGCAGTACTTC.

The CDR3: CASSSDRGANEQFF. CDR3 nucleotide sequence: TGTGCCAGCAGTTCGGACAGGGGCGCCAATGAGCAGTTCTTC. J is TRBJ2-1 and V is TRBV2, with TRBD1 matching 9 bases. V trimming: 5 bases; J trimming: 6 bases; junction bases outside the gene matches: 5. Per the germline V gene, CDR1 is SNHLY and CDR2 is FYNNEI. The CDR3 is 14 amino acids.

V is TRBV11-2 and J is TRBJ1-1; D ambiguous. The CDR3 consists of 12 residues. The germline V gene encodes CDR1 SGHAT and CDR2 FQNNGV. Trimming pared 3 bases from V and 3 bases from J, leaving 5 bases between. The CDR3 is CASSLSYTEAFF. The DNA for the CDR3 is TGTGCCAGCAGCTTGTCATACACTGAAGCTTTCTTT.

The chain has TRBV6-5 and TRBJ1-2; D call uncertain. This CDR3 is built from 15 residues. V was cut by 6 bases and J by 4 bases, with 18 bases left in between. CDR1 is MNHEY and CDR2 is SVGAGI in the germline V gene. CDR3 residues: CASRPGSPGGYGYTF. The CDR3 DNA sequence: TGTGCCAGCAGACCTGGGAGCCCGGGAGGCTATGGCTACACCTTC.

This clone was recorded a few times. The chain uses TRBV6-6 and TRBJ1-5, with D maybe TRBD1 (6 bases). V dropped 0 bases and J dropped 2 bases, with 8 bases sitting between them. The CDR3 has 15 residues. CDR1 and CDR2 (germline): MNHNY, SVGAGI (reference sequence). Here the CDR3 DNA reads TGTGCCAGCAGTTACTCGTCAGGGGGCAATCAGCCCCAGCATTTT. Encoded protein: CASSYSSGGNQPQHF.

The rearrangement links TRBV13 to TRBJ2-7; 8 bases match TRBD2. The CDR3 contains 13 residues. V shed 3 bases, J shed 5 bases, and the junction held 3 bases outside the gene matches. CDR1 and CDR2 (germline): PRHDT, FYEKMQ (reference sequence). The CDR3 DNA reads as TGTGCCAGCAGCTTCGGGGGGGTCCACGAGCAGTACTTC. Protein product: CASSFGGVHEQYF.

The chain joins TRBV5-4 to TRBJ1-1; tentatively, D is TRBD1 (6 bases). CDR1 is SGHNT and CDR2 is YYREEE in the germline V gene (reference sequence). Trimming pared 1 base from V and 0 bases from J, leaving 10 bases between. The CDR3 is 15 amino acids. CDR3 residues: CASSLSAGVNTEAFF. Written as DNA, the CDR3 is TGTGCCAGCAGCTTGTCGGCAGGGGTGAACACTGAAGCTTTCTTT.

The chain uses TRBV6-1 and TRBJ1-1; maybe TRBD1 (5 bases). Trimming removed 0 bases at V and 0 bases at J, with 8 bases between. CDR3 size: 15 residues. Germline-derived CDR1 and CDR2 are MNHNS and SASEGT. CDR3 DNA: TGTGCCAGCAGTGAAGCGCAGGGTTTGAACACTGAAGCTTTCTTT. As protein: CASSEAQGLNTEAFF.

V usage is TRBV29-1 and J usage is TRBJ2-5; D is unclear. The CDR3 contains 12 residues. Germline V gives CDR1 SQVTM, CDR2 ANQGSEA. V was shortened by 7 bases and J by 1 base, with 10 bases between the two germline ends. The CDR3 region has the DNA TGCAGCGGAAAGACAAGCCAAGAGACCCAGTACTTC. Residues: CSGKTSQETQYF.

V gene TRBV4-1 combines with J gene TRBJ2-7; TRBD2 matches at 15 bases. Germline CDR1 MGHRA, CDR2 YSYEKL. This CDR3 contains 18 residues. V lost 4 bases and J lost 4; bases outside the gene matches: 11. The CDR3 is CASSRGTSGGNFEYEQYF. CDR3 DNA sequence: TGCGCCAGCAGCCGAGGGACTAGCGGGGGGAATTTTGAGTACGAGCAGTACTTC.

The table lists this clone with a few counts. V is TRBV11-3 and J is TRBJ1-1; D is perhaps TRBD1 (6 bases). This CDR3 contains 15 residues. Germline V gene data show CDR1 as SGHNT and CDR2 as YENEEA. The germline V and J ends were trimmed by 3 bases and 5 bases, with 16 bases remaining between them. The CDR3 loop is CASSLASLQGTEAFF. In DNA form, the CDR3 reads TGTGCCAGCAGCTTGGCATCGTTACAGGGAACTGAAGCTTTCTTT.

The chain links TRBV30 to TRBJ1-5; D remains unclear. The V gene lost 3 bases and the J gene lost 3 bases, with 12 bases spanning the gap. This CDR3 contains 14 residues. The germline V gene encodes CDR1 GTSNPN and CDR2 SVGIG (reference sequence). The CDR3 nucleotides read TGTGCCTGGAGCAGAGGGCGGGTCAATCAGCCCCAGCATTTT. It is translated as CAWSRGRVNQPQHF.

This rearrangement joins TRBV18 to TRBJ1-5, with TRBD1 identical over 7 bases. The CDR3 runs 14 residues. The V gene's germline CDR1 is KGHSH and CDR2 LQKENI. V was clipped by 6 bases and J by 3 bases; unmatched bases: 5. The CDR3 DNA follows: TGTGCCAGCTCCTCCGGGACAGACAATCAGCCCCAGCATTTT. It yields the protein CASSSGTDNQPQHF.

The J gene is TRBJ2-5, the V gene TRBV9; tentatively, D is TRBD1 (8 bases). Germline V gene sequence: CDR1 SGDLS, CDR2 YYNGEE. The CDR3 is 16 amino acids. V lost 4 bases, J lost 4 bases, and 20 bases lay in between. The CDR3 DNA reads TGTGCCAGCAGCCCCGGGGGGAAAGACAGGGGAGAGACCCAGTACTTC. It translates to CASSPGGKDRGETQYF.

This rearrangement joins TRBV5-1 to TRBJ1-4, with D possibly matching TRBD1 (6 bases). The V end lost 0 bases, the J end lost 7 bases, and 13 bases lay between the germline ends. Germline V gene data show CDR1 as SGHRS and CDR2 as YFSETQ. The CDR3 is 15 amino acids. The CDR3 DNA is TGCGCCAGCAGCTTGGATGCGACAGGATCTGAAAAACTGTTTTTT. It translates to CASSLDATGSEKLFF.

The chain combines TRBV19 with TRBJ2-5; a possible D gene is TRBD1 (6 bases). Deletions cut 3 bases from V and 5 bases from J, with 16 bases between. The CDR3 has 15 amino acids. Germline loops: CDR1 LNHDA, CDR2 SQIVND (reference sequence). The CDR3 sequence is CASSMGTSYRETQYF. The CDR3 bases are TGTGCCAGTAGTATGGGGACATCCTACAGGGAGACCCAGTACTTC.

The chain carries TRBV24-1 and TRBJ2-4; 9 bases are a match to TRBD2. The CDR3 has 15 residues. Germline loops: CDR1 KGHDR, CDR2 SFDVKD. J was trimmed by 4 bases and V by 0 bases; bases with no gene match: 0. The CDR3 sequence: CATSDLGLAKNIQYF. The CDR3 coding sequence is TGTGCCACCAGTGATTTGGGACTAGCGAAAAACATTCAGTACTTC.